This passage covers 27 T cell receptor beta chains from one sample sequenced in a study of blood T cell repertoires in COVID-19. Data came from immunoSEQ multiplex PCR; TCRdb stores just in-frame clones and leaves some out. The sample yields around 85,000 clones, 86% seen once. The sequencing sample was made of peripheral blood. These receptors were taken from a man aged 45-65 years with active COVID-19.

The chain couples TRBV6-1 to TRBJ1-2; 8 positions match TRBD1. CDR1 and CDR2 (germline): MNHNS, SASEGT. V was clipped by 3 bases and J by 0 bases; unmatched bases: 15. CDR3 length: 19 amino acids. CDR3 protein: CASSDDNGQGDNPNYGYTF. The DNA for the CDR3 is TGTGCCAGCAGTGACGACAATGGACAGGGTGACAACCCTAACTATGGCTACACCTTC.

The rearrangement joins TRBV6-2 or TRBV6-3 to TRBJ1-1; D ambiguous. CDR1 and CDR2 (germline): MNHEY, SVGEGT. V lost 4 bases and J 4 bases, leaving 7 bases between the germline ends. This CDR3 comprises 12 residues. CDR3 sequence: CASSSPGTEAFF. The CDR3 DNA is TGTGCCAGCAGTTCCCCCGGCACTGAAGCTTTCTTT.

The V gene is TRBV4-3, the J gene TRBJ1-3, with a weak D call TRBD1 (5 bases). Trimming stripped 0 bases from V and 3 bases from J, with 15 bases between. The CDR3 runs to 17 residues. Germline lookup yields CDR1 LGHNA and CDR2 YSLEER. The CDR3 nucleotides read TGCGCCAGCAGCCAAGACCTCGGGGGGTCAAGTGGAAACACCATATATTTT. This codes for CASSQDLGGSSGNTIYF.

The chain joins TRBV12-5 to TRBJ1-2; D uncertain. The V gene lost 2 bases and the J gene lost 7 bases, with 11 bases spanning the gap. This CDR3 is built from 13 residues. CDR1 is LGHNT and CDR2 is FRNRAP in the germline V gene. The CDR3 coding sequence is TGTGCTAGTGGTTTGACTGGAGGCGGTGGCTACACCTTC. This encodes CASGLTGGGGYTF. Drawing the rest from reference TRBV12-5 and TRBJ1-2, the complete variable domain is DARVTQTPRHKVTEMGQEVTMRCQPILGHNTVFWYRQTMMQGLELLAYFRNRAPLDDSGMPKDRFSAEMPDATLATLKIQPSEPRDSAVYFCASGLTGGGGYTFGSGTRLTVV.

The CDR3 DNA reads TGTGCCAGCAGTGATTACAGGGGGAAGGTCAATGAGCAGTTCTTC. Its protein product is CASSDYRGKVNEQFF. V and J are TRBV25-1 and TRBJ2-1; TRBD1 aligns across 8 bases. The J segment lost 6 bases and the V segment lost 3 bases, leaving 7 bases of the junction unmatched. CDR1 and CDR2 (germline): MGHDK, SYGVNS. CDR3 length: 15 residues.

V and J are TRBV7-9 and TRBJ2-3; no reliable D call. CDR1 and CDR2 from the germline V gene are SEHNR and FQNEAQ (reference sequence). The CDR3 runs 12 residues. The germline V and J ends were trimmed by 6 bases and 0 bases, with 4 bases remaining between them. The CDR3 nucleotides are TGTGCCAGCAGTCCTAGCACAGATACGCAGTATTTT. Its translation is CASSPSTDTQYF.

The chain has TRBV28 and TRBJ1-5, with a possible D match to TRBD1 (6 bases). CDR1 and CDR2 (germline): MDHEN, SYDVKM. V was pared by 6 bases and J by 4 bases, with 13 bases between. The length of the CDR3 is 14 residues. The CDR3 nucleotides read TGTGCCAGCAGAGACAGACAGGTTAATCAGCCCCAGCATTTT. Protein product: CASRDRQVNQPQHF.

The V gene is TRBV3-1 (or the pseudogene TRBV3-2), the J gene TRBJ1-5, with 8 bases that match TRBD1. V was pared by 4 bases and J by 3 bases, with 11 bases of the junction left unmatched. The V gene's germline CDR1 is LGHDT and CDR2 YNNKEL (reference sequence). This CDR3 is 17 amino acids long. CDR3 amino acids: CASSPQGGQAFNQPQHF. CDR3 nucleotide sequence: TGTGCCAGCAGCCCTCAGGGGGGACAGGCATTCAATCAGCCCCAGCATTTT.

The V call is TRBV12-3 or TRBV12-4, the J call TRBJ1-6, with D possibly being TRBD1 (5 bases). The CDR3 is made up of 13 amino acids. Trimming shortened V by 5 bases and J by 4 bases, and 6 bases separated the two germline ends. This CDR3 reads CASSNRYNSPLHF. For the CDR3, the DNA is TGTGCCAGCAGTAACAGGTATAATTCACCCCTCCACTTT.

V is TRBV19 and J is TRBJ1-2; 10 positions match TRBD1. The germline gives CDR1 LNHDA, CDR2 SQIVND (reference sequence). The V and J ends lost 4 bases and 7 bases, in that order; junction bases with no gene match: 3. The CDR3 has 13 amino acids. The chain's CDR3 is CASSTRDRGGYTF. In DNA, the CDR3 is TGTGCCAGTAGTACTAGGGACAGGGGTGGCTACACCTTC.

The CDR3 DNA is TGTGCCATCAGTGGGGCGGCAGGGAACCAGCCCCAGCATTTT. Translation: CAISGAAGNQPQHF. The chain recombines TRBV10-3 with TRBJ1-5; a weak D match, TRBD1 (5 bases). V lost 4 bases to trimming and J lost 7 bases, with 14 bases between them. Germline V gene data show CDR1 as ENHRY and CDR2 as SYGVKD. The length of the CDR3 is 14 residues.

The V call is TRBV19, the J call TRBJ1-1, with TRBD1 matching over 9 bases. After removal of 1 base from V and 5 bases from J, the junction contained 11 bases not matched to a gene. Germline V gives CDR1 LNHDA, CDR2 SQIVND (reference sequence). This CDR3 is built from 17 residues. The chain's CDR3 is CASSIGGLGQGRTEAFF. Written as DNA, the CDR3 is TGTGCCAGTAGTATAGGCGGCCTGGGACAGGGTCGAACTGAAGCTTTCTTT. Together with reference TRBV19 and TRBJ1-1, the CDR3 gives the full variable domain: DGGITQSPKYLFRKEGQNVTLSCEQNLNHDAMYWYRQDPGQGLRLIYYSQIVNDFQKGDIAEGYSVSREKKESFPLTVTSAQKNPTAFYLCASSIGGLGQGRTEAFFGQGTRLTVV.

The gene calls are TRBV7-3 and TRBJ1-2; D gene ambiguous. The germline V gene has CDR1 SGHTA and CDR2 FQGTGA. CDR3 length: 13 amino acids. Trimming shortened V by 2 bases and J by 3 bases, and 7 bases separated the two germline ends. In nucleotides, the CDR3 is TGTGCCAGCAGCTTACAGGATTACTATGGCTACACCTTC. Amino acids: CASSLQDYYGYTF.

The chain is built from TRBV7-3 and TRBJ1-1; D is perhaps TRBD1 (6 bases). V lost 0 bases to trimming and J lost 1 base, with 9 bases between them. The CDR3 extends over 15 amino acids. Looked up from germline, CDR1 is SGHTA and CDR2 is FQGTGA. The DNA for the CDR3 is TGTGCCAGCAGCTTAACGGGGGGGCCGAACACTGAAGCTTTCTTT. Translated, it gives CASSLTGGPNTEAFF.

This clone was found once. The CDR3 here is CASSLGNSYGYTF. The CDR3 region has the DNA TGTGCCAGCAGCCTAGGCAATTCTTATGGCTACACCTTC. This chain links TRBV5-4 with TRBJ1-2; D is undetermined. The CDR3 consists of 13 residues. The V end lost 4 bases, the J end lost 5 bases, and 12 bases lay between the germline ends. Per germline, CDR1 SGHNT and CDR2 YYREEE (reference sequence).

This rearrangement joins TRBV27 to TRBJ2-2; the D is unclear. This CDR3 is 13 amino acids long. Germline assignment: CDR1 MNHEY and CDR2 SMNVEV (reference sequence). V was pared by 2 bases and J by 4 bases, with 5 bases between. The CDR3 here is CASSLTGTGELFF. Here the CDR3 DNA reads TGTGCCAGCAGTTTAACCGGCACCGGGGAGCTGTTTTTT.

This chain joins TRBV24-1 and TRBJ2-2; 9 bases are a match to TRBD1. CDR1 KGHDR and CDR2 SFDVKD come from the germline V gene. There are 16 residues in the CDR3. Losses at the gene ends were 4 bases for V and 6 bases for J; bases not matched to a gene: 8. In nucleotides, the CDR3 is TGTGCCACCAGTGAACCCGGGACAGGGCCCTCCGGGGAGCTGTTTTTT. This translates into CATSEPGTGPSGELFF.

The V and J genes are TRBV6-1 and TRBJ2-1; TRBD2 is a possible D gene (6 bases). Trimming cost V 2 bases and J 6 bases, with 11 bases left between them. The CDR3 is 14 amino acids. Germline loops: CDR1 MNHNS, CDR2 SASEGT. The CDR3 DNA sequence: TGTGCCAGCAGTGAATCTTTGGGGGGCAATGAGCAGTTCTTC. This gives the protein CASSESLGGNEQFF.

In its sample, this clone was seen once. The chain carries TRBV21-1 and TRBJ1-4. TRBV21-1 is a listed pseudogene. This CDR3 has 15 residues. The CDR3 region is CASSKMYGAGEKLFF. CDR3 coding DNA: TGTGCCAGCAGCAAAATGTACGGGGCGGGAGAAAAACTGTTTTTT.

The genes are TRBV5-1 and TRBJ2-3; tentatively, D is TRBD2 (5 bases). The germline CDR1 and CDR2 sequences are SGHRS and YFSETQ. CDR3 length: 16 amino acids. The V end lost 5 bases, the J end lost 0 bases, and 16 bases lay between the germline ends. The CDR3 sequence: CASRRNGGLSTDTQYF. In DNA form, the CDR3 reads TGCGCCAGCAGACGGAATGGAGGCCTAAGCACAGATACGCAGTATTTT. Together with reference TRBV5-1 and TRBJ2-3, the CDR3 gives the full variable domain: KAGVTQTPRYLIKTRGQQVTLSCSPISGHRSVSWYQQTPGQGLQFLFEYFSETQRNKGNFPGRFSGRQFSNSRSEMNVSTLELGDSALYLCASRRNGGLSTDTQYFGPGTRLTVL.

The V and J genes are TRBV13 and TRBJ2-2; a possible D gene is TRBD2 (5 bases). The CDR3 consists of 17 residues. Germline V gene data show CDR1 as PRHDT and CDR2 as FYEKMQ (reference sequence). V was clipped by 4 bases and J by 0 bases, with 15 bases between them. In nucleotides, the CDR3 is TGTGCCAGCAGCTCTAACCCGCTCGGGACGAACACCGGGGAGCTGTTTTTT. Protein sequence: CASSSNPLGTNTGELFF. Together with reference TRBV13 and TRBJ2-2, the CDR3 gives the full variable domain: AAGVIQSPRHLIKEKRETATLKCYPIPRHDTVYWYQQGPGQDPQFLISFYEKMQSDKGSIPDRFSAQQFSDYHSELNMSSLELGDSALYFCASSSNPLGTNTGELFFGEGSRLTVL.

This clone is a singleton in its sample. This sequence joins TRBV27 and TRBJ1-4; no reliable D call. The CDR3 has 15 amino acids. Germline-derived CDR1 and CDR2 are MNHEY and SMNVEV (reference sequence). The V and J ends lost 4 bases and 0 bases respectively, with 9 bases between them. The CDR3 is CASSYDTSTNEKLFF. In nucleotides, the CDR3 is TGTGCCAGCAGTTACGACACATCAACTAATGAAAAACTGTTTTTT.

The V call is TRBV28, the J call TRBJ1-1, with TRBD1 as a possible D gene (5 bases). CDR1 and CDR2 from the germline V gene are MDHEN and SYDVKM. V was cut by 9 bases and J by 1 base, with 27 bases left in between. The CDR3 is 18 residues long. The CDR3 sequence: CASRSGGVKGSGNTEAFF. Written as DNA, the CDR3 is TGTGCCAGTCGTTCGGGGGGGGTGAAGGGTAGTGGGAACACTGAAGCTTTCTTT.

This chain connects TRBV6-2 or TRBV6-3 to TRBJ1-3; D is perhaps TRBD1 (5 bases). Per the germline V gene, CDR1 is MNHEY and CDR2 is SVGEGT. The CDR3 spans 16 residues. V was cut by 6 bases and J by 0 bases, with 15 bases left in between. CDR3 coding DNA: TGTGCCAGCAGCGGGGGGAGCCGAGCCTCTGGAAACACCATATATTTT. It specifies CASSGGSRASGNTIYF.

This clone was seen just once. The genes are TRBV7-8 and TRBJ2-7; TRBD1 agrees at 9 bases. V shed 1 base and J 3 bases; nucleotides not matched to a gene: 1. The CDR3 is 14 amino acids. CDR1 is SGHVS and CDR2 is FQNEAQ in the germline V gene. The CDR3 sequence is CASSLGDRVYEQYF. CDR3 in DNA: TGTGCCAGCAGCTTAGGGGACAGGGTCTACGAGCAGTACTTC.

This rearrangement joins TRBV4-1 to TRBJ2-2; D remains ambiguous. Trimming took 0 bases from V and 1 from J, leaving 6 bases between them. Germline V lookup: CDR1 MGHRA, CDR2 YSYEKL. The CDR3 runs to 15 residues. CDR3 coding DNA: TGCGCCAGCAGCCAAGATTCCCAGAACACCGGGGAGCTGTTTTTT. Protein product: CASSQDSQNTGELFF.

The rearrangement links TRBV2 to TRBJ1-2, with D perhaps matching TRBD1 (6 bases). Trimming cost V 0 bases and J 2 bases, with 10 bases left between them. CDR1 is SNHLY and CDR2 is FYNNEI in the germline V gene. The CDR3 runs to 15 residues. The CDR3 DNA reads TGTGCCAGCAGTGAAGCTGGTCAGGGGAACTATGGCTACACCTTC. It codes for CASSEAGQGNYGYTF.